These 22 T cell receptor beta chains were sequenced from one sample in a study of spatial heterogeneity in lung cancer. Overall study results and limits: Counts of expanded alpha and beta TCRs within tumors tracked the tumor nonsynonymous mutation count.

As for time point: sample taken at primary tumor resection. TCRdb fed the 5' RACE reads into MiXCR, producing one record per CDR3 protein. This sample has about 2,300 distinct CDR3 sequences, with roughly 15% found just once. Their cognate antigens are unknown. The material sequenced was lung tumor tissue, taken at surgery. These receptors all stem from a male donor with early-stage non-small cell lung cancer.

By frequency in the sample, this clonotype is medium-sized. This chain links TRBV7-9 with TRBJ2-7; 12 bases map to TRBD2. Germline V gene lookup returns CDR1 SEHNR and CDR2 FQNEAQ (reference sequence). The CDR3 is made up of 16 amino acids. J was trimmed by 6 bases and V by 5 bases; bases with no gene match: 11. CDR3 loop: CASSPPTSGSPVEQYF. The CDR3 DNA is TGTGCCAGCAGCCCACCGACTAGCGGGAGCCCGGTCGAGCAGTACTTC.

In this sample, this clonotype turned up many times. The V gene is TRBV14, the J gene TRBJ2-1; a possible D gene is TRBD1 (6 bases). CDR3 length equals 13 residues. Trimming removed 7 bases at V and 6 bases at J, with 13 bases between. Germline V gene sequence: CDR1 SGHDN, CDR2 FVKESK. The CDR3 loop is CASNRVWGNEQFF. As DNA, the CDR3 is TGTGCCAGCAACAGGGTCTGGGGCAATGAGCAGTTCTTC.

The rearrangement links TRBV4-2 to TRBJ2-5; no firm D call. Trimming removed 0 bases at V and 5 bases at J, with 10 bases between. The CDR3 runs to 14 residues. Germline values: CDR1 LGHNA, CDR2 YNFKEQ. As DNA, the CDR3 is TGTGCCAGCAGCCAAGATTCCAGAGGCGAGACCCAGTACTTC. This translates into CASSQDSRGETQYF.

This clonotype was counted at least ten times. V usage is TRBV2 and J usage is TRBJ2-2, with D uncertain. The CDR3 is 12 residues long. V lost 5 bases, J lost 13 bases, and 14 bases lay in between. Germline assignment: CDR1 SNHLY and CDR2 FYNNEI. The chain's CDR3 is CASSPGPGVLFF. The CDR3 region has the DNA TGTGCCAGCAGTCCTGGGCCAGGAGTGCTGTTTTTT.

This clonotype is classed as medium-sized (0.01 to 0.1%). The genes are TRBV20-1 and TRBJ2-7, with D possibly matching TRBD1 (6 bases). The ends were cut back, 0 bases at V and 4 bases at J, with 13 bases in the middle. Germline V CDR1 and CDR2: DFQATT, SNEGSKA (reference sequence). CDR3 length: 14 residues. CDR3 coding DNA: TGCAGTGCTAGAGATGCGACAGGTAGATACGAGCAGTACTTC. Residues: CSARDATGRYEQYF.

The rearrangement uses TRBV7-2 and TRBJ2-4, with D uncertain. The CDR3 consists of 16 residues. From germline, CDR1 is SGHTA and CDR2 FQGNSA. Trimming left V 5 bases short and J 0 bases short, with 14 bases between. The CDR3 spells CASSDPHLEAKNIQYF. The CDR3 DNA reads TGTGCCAGCAGCGACCCTCATCTGGAAGCCAAAAACATTCAGTACTTC.

This clonotype occurred many times. Written as DNA, the CDR3 is TGTGCCAGCAGCCCGAGGACTAGCGGGGGGGTAAAAAACGAGCAGTACTTC. Translating it yields CASSPRTSGGVKNEQYF. This sequence joins TRBV9 and TRBJ2-7; 15 bases fit TRBD2. CDR3 length: 17 residues. Trimming at V came to 4 bases and at J to 5 bases, leaving 10 bases not matched to a gene. Germline V CDR1 and CDR2: SGDLS, YYNGEE.

This clonotype is medium-sized by share. V usage is TRBV5-1 and J usage is TRBJ1-4; D not resolved. CDR3 length: 14 residues. The germline V and J ends were trimmed by 0 bases and 5 bases, with 8 bases remaining between them. Germline V gene lookup returns CDR1 SGHRS and CDR2 YFSETQ. CDR3 residues: CASSLAGMNEKLFF. CDR3 coding DNA: TGCGCCAGCAGCTTGGCGGGGATGAATGAAAAACTGTTTTTT.

Judged by abundance, this clonotype is medium-sized. The chain uses TRBV5-1 and TRBJ2-3, with 7 bases matching TRBD2. CDR1 and CDR2 (germline): SGHRS, YFSETQ. The CDR3 is 13 amino acids. J lost 3 bases, V lost 4 bases, and 2 bases had no gene match. DNA for the CDR3: TGCGCCAGCAGCGGGGAGGGAACAGATACGCAGTATTTT. Its translation is CASSGEGTDTQYF.

The chain is built from TRBV5-5 and TRBJ2-1, with a possible D match to TRBD1 (5 bases). There are 16 residues in the CDR3. The V end lost 4 bases, the J end lost 2 bases, and 16 bases lay between the germline ends. The germline gives CDR1 SGHKS, CDR2 YYEKEE (reference sequence). This CDR3 is CASSRQNAAAYNEQFF. The CDR3 coding sequence is TGTGCCAGCAGCCGACAGAACGCGGCAGCCTACAATGAGCAGTTCTTC. Together with reference TRBV5-5 and TRBJ2-1, the CDR3 gives the full variable domain: DAGVTQSPTHLIKTRGQQVTLRCSPISGHKSVSWYQQVLGQGPQFIFQYYEKEERGRGNFPDRFSARQFPNYSSELNVNALLLGDSALYLCASSRQNAAAYNEQFFGPGTRLTVL.

This clonotype counts as large (0.1 to 1%). The chain couples TRBV28 to TRBJ2-2; TRBD2 matches at 13 bases. The CDR3 loop spans 16 amino acids. Germline V gives CDR1 MDHEN, CDR2 SYDVKM. The V and J ends lost 3 bases and 7 bases, in that order; junction bases with no gene match: 5. CDR3 DNA sequence: TGTGCCAGCAGTTTGGGACTAGCGGGGTACGGCGGGGAGCTGTTTTTT. This encodes CASSLGLAGYGGELFF.

This clonotype is judged medium-sized (0.01 to 0.1%). The chain couples TRBV18 to TRBJ1-6; 10 bases are shared with TRBD1. Germline V gene lookup returns CDR1 KGHSH and CDR2 LQKENI. V lost 0 bases and J lost 8; bases outside the gene matches: 4. The CDR3 covers 16 residues. This CDR3 reads CASSPPGQGIDSPLHF. CDR3 in DNA: TGTGCCAGCTCACCACCGGGACAGGGGATCGATTCACCCCTCCACTTT.

There are a few counts of this clonotype. The chain has TRBV6-5 and TRBJ1-5; D gene unclear. The CDR3 sequence is 15 residues long. From germline, CDR1 is MNHEY and CDR2 SVGAGI. V was clipped by 0 bases and J by 4 bases, with 10 bases between them. The CDR3 spells CASSYSMHKNQPQHF. The CDR3 DNA follows: TGTGCCAGCAGTTACTCGATGCACAAAAATCAGCCCCAGCATTTT.

Within the sample, this clonotype is medium-sized (0.01 to 0.1%). The chain has TRBV4-1 and TRBJ2-1; 10 positions agree with TRBD2. Germline lookup yields CDR1 MGHRA and CDR2 YSYEKL. The ends lost 0 bases at V and 0 bases at J; junction bases unmatched: 5. This CDR3 is built from 18 residues. The CDR3: CASSQDGASGGSYNEQFF. CDR3 bases: TGCGCCAGCAGCCAAGATGGGGCTAGCGGGGGCTCCTACAATGAGCAGTTCTTC.

Sample share makes this clonotype large. V usage is TRBV3-1 and J usage is TRBJ2-3; 8 nucleotides match TRBD2. The V segment lost 2 bases and the J segment 4 bases; nucleotides outside the gene matches: 11. Looked up from germline, CDR1 is LGHDT and CDR2 is YNNKEL (reference sequence). The CDR3 has 17 amino acids. The CDR3 DNA sequence: TGTGCCAGCAGCCAACCCACGGGGGGGCCGGTTTCAGATACGCAGTATTTT. Translating gives CASSQPTGGPVSDTQYF.

This clonotype is judged medium-sized. The chain uses TRBV6-6 and TRBJ2-1, with 9 nucleotides matching TRBD1. The germline V gene has CDR1 MNHNY and CDR2 SVGAGI (reference sequence). The CDR3 has 19 residues. V gave up 3 bases and J gave up 6 bases; unmatched junction bases: 18. The CDR3 sequence is CASSYFRRGQGRRRNEQFF. DNA for the CDR3: TGTGCCAGCAGTTATTTTCGCCGGGGACAGGGACGTCGACGCAATGAGCAGTTCTTC.

This clonotype was found a few times. This chain joins TRBV12-5 and TRBJ2-1; no reliable D call. V was trimmed by 5 bases and J by 10 bases, leaving 9 bases between them. This CDR3 contains 11 residues. CDR1 is LGHNT, CDR2 FRNRAP, per germline. For the CDR3, the DNA is TGTGCTAGTGGTCTTAGCTGGGAGCAGTTCTTC. This gives the protein CASGLSWEQFF.

The table lists this clonotype with many counts. The V call is TRBV15, the J call TRBJ2-7; D is ambiguous. CDR1 and CDR2 (germline): LNHNV, YYDKDF (reference sequence). This CDR3 is built from 13 residues. V was cut by 1 base and J by 0 bases, with 4 bases left in between. The CDR3 reads CATSRVTSYEQYF. CDR3 in DNA: TGTGCCACCAGCAGAGTTACCTCCTACGAGCAGTACTTC.

This sequence joins TRBV7-2 and TRBJ1-1; D possibly corresponds to TRBD1 (6 bases). Trimming removed 3 bases at V and 0 bases at J, with 11 bases between. Germline CDR1 and CDR2: SGHTA and FQGNSA. The CDR3 contains 15 residues. DNA of the CDR3: TGTGCCAGCAGCTTCGGGGGCGCGGTGAACACTGAAGCTTTCTTT. The encoded protein is CASSFGGAVNTEAFF.

The rearrangement links TRBV4-1 to TRBJ2-3; perhaps TRBD2 as D (6 bases). The CDR3 spans 17 residues. Germline CDR1 is MGHRA and CDR2 is YSYEKL. With 4 bases removed from V and 0 bases from J, the gap between germline ends came to 17 bases. The CDR3 reads CASSRSGQGDSTDTQYF. CDR3 DNA: TGCGCCAGCAGCCGTAGCGGCCAAGGAGATAGCACAGATACGCAGTATTTT.

In its sample, this clonotype is medium-sized. The chain combines TRBV7-2 with TRBJ2-1; TRBD2 matches 7 bases. The CDR3 sequence is 15 residues long. Germline V gives CDR1 SGHTA, CDR2 FQGNSA. Trimming took 1 base from V and 5 from J; bases not matched to a gene: 5. CDR3 sequence: CASSLDRGVNNEQFF. The CDR3, as DNA: TGTGCCAGCAGCTTAGATCGGGGGGTGAACAATGAGCAGTTCTTC.

The gene calls are TRBV4-3 and TRBJ2-5; 9 bases fit TRBD2. V shed 4 bases and J 2 bases; nucleotides not matched to a gene: 14. CDR1 LGHNA and CDR2 YSLEER come from the germline V gene. The CDR3 loop spans 18 amino acids. The CDR3: CASSLNPAASGVQETQYF. The DNA of the CDR3 is TGCGCCAGCAGCCTCAATCCCGCGGCTAGCGGGGTACAAGAGACCCAGTACTTC.